This TCR beta chain derives from a study of neurological immune-mediated disorders. Study-wide background: Multiple sclerosis patients numbered some 35, with some 31 relapsing-remitting and 3 secondary progressive. Notes on the study in general: The greatest TCR clonal expansion appeared in HTLV-1-associated myelopathy and the smallest, falling below healthy controls, in multiple sclerosis.

MiXCR, run by TCRdb on the 5' RACE reads, gives a single entry per CDR3 protein. The sample contains roughly 32,000 distinct CDR3 sequences, 3.5% to 4% of which appear only once. The unsorted libraries were generated from a total of 2 million PBMCs, which had been stored in RNAlater at -80 C. This clonotype was seen a few times. Its cognate antigen is unknown. The CDR3 covers 12 residues. Trimming stripped 0 bases from V and 4 bases from J, with 3 bases between. CDR1 is KGHSY and CDR2 is FQNENV in the germline V gene. This rearrangement joins TRBV16 to TRBJ2-5; D is ambiguous. This receptor was obtained from a man between 25 and 39 years old with multiple sclerosis. The sequenced sample consisted of PBMCs. The CDR3 region is CASSQSAETQYF. In nucleotides, the CDR3 is TGTGCCAGCAGCCAATCAGCAGAGACCCAGTACTTC. Based on the CDR3 plus reference TRBV16 and TRBJ2-5, the full variable domain is GEEVAQTPKHLVRGEGQKAKLYCAPIKGHSYVFWYQQVLKNEFKFLISFQNENVFDETGMPKERFSAKCLPNSPCSLEIQATKLEDSAVYFCASSQSAETQYFGPGTRLLVL.